Detailed here is one T cell receptor (beta chain). Its antigen is unknown. It is likely a read error, because the conserved phenylalanine at the end of the CDR3 is missing. Counting both end residues, the CDR3 totals 13 amino acids. CDR3 DNA only is kept here, 39 bases in frame from base 1. V is cut by 3 bases and J by 4 bases, and the space between the germline ends is 9 bases. The germline V gene sets CDR1 to KGHDR and CDR2 to SFDVKD. TCR beta VDJ combination and CDR3 sequence profiling used genomic DNA as the template. An Illumina HiSeq 2000 was used for TCR repertoire sequencing. The authors' pipeline ran thus. Repertoire assessment relied on Simpson's diversity index, CDR3 size and DJ length profiles, and TRBV/TRBJ rearrangement plots. The most abundant DNA sequence in the deep sequencing data was taken as the immunodominant clone. CDR3 amino acid sequences were checked for sharing across subjects and were also compared against the VDJdb database and published repertoires. TCRdb trimmed public reads at Q25 via fastp, called clones via MiXCR and kept in-frame beta chains. Rows are unified per CDR3 protein, each entry keeping the most common DNA and genes. V and J calls and clone size were set by TCRdb, not the authors. This sample comprises 150,000 to 200,000 distinct CDR3 sequences, roughly 48% of them detected only once. In total, the top ten clones hold 1.1% of the sample.

This sample stems from a study of CD8+CD57+ T cells in acquired aplastic anemia (dated by TCRdb to the late 2010s). A note on the overall study: DNA extracted from sorted CD4+ and CD8+ cells had a mean of about 3 ug, with a range of 0.2 to 27.4 ug. CD8+CD57+ expansion was defined as a frequency above the mean frequency observed in healthy subjects.

Results the study describes overall, beyond this receptor: Patients and healthy controls showed no significant difference in CD8+ Simpson's diversity (P=0.060). Although roughly 29 CD8+ CDR3 sequences were shared by patients and controls, these sequences appeared highly expressed in patients and within the immunodominant clones of patients.

Expansion of CD8+CD57+ cells had been shown by flow cytometry in the patients chosen for sequencing. Every patient had a diagnosis of severe acquired aplastic anemia based on International Study of Aplastic Anemia and Agranulocytosis and Camitta criteria. No therapy had been received by the patients at the time of blood sampling. In the study, sorted CD4+ and CD8+ blood T cells from patients with severe aplastic anemia and from healthy subjects underwent deep sequencing of TCR repertoires. In the USA, patient enrollment took place under clinicaltrials.gov protocols 00001620, 01623167, 00001397, 00071045, 00081523 and 00961064. Ficoll-Paque density gradient centrifugation was used to isolate peripheral blood mononuclear cells. CD4+ and CD8+ T cells were sorted by FACS or magnetic beads before DNA extraction.

Sequencing was carried out using sorted CD4+, CD8+, or CD8+CD57+ T cells (not recorded which) from PBMCs. This receptor was obtained from a human donor with aplastic anemia. Recombination linked TRBV24-1 to TRBJ2-7, with the D segment identity uncertain. Here is the DNA: TGTGCCACCAGTGATGGGGATCGATACGAGCAGTACTCC. Translated, this gives CATSDGDRYEQYS.